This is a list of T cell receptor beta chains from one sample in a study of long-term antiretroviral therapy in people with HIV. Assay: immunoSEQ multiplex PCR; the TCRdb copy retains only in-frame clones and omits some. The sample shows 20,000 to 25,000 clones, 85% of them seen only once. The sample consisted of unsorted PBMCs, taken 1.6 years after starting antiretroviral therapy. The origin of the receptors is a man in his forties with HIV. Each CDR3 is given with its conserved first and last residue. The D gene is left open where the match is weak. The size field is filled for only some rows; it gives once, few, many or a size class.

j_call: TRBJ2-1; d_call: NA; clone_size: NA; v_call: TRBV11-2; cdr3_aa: CASSFISDNEQFF; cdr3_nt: TGTGCCAGCAGCTTTATCAGCGATAATGAGCAGTTCTTC
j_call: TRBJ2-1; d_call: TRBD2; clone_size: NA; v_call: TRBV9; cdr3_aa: CASSVSSGTSGYNEQFF; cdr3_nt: TGTGCCAGCAGCGTCAGCTCCGGGACTAGCGGGTACAATGAGCAGTTCTTC
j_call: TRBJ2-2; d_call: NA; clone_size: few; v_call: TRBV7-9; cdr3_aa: CANPGGAGTANTGELFF; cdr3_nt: TGTGCTAACCCCGGCGGGGCGGGGACAGCGAACACCGGGGAGCTGTTTTTT
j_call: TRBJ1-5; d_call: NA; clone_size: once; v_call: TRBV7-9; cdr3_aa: CASSRGGVGYSNQPQHF; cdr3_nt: TGTGCCAGCAGCCGGGGGGGGGTCGGATATAGCAATCAGCCCCAGCATTTT
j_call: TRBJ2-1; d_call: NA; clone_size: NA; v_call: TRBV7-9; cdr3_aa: CASSQSETGVDEQFF; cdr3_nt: TGTGCCAGCAGTCAATCAGAAACGGGGGTTGATGAGCAGTTCTTC
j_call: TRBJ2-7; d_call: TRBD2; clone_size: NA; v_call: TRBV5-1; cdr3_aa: CASSLENKTSGYYEQYF; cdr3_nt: TGCGCCAGCAGCTTGGAGAATAAGACTAGCGGGTACTACGAGCAGTACTTC
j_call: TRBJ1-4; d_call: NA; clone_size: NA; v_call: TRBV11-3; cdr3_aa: CASSSGGTGLFF; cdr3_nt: TGTGCCAGCAGCTCCGGAGGAACAGGGTTGTTTTTT
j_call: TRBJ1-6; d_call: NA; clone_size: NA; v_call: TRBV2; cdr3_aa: CASSTPSRASNLIPLHF; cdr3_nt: TGTGCCAGCAGTACCCCGTCCCGGGCCTCAAATCTTATACCCCTCCACTTT
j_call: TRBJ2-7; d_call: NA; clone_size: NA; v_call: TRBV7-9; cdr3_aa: CASSLITGYLDEQYF; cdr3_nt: TGTGCCAGCAGCCTTATAACGGGATACCTCGACGAGCAGTACTTC
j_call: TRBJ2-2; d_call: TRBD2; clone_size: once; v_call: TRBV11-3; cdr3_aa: CASSLALAGAGELFF; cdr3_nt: TGTGCCAGCAGCTTAGCGCTAGCGGGAGCCGGGGAGCTGTTTTTT
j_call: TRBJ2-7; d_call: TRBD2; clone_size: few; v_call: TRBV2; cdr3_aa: CASSGTSGRSQYF; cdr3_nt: TGTGCCAGCAGTGGGACTAGCGGGAGGTCTCAGTACTTC
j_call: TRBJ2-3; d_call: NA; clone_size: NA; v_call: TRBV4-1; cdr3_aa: CASSHREPDTQYF; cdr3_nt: TGCGCCAGCAGCCACCGTGAACCAGATACGCAGTATTTT
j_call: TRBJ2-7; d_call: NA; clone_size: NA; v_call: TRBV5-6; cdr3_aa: CASSWASYEQYF; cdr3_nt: TGTGCCAGCAGCTGGGCCTCCTACGAGCAGTACTTC
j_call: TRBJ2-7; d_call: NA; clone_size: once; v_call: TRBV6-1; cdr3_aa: CASGEEGFSYEQYF; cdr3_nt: TGTGCCAGCGGGGAGGAGGGTTTTTCCTACGAGCAGTACTTC
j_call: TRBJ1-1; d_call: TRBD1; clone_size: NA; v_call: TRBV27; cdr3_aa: CASSLEGAMNTEAFF; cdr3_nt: TGTGCCAGCAGTTTAGAGGGGGCGATGAACACTGAAGCTTTCTTT
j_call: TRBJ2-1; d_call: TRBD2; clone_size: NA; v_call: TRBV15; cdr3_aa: CATSTLAGAYNEQFF; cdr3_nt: TGTGCCACCAGCACACTAGCGGGAGCTTACAATGAGCAGTTCTTC
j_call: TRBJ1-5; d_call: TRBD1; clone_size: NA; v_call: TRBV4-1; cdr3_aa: CASSQDGTGDGQPQHF; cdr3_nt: TGCGCCAGCAGCCAAGATGGGACAGGGGACGGTCAGCCCCAGCATTTT
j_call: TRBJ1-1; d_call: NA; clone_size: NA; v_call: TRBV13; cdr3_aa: CASSLGTGGNTEAFF; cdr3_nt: TGTGCCAGCAGCTTAGGGACGGGGGGGAACACTGAAGCTTTCTTT
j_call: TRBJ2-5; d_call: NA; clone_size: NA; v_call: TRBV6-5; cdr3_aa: CASKGLIEETQYF; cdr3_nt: TGTGCCAGCAAAGGGTTAATTGAGGAGACCCAGTACTTC
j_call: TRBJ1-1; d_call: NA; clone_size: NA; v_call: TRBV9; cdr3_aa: CASSPQVGMNTEAFF; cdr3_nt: TGTGCCAGCAGCCCCCAGGTAGGGATGAACACTGAAGCTTTCTTT
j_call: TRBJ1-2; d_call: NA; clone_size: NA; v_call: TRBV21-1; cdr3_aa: CASSHVSPSPNFYGYTF; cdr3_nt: TGTGCCAGCAGCCACGTGTCCCCGAGCCCTAATTTCTATGGCTACACCTTC
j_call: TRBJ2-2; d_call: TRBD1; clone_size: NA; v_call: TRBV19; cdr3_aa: CASSSPGQGETGELFF; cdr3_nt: TGTGCCAGTAGTAGCCCGGGACAGGGTGAAACCGGGGAGCTGTTTTTT
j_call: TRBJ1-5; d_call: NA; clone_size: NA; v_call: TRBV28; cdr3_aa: CASSEGPLNQPQHF; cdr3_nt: TGTGCCAGCAGTGAGGGACCGCTCAATCAGCCCCAGCATTTT
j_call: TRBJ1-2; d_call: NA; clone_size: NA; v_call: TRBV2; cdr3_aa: CASTLDLNYGYTF; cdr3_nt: TGTGCCAGCACTCTCGACTTAAACTATGGCTACACCTTC
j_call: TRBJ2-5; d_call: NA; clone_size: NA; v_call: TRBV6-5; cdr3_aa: CASSFHRGPVRETQYF; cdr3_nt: TGTGCCAGCAGTTTCCACCGTGGACCGGTGAGGGAGACCCAGTACTTC
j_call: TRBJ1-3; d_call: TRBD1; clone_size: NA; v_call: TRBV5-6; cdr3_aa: CASSPHHRGDTIYF; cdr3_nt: TGTGCCAGCAGCCCCCACCACAGGGGAGACACCATATATTTT
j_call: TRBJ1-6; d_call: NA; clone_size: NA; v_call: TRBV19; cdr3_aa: CASSIDLVRSNSYNSPLHF; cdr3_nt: TGTGCCAGTAGTATAGATCTGGTGAGGAGTAACTCCTATAATTCACCCCTCCACTTT
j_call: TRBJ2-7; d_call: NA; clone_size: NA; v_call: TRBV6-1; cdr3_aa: CASNGGSYEQYF; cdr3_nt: TGTGCCAGCAACGGAGGATCCTACGAGCAGTACTTC
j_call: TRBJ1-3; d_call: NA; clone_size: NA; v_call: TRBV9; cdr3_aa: CASSDSGGTGNTIYF; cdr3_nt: TGTGCCAGCAGCGACTCAGGAGGCACTGGAAACACCATATATTTT
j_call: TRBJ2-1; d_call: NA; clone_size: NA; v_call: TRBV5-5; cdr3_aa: CASSWMHGYTNEQFF; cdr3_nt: TGTGCCAGCAGCTGGATGCATGGGTACACCAATGAGCAGTTCTTC
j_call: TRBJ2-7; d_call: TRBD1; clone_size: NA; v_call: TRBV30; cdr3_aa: CAWRPRDRAPPEQYF; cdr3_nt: TGTGCCTGGAGGCCCCGGGACAGGGCTCCTCCCGAGCAGTACTTC
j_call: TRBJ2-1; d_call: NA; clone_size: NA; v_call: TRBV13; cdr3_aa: CASSLVGTSGNEQFF; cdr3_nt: TGTGCCAGCAGCTTAGTGGGGACATCGGGCAATGAGCAGTTCTTC
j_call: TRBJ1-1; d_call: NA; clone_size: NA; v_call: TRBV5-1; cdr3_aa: CASSLVSDNTEAFF; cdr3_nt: TGCGCCAGCAGCTTGGTGTCAGACAACACTGAAGCTTTCTTT
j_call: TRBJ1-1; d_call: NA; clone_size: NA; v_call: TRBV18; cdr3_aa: CASSPPNGAMNTEAFF; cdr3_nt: TGTGCCAGCTCACCACCGAACGGGGCGATGAACACTGAAGCTTTCTTT
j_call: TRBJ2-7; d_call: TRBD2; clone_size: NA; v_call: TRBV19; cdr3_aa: CASSISTGRSYEQYF; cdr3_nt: TGTGCCAGTAGTATCTCCACCGGGAGGTCCTACGAGCAGTACTTC
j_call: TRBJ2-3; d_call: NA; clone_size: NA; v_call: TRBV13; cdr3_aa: CASSYNTDTQYF; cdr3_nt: TGTGCCAGCAGCTACAACACAGATACGCAGTATTTT
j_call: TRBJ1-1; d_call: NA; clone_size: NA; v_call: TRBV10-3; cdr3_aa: CAISDDRNTEAFF; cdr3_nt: TGTGCCATCAGTGACGACAGAAACACTGAAGCTTTCTTT
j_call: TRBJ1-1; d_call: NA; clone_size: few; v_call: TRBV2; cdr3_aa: CASTEQSLFKAFF; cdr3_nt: TGTGCCAGCACGGAACAGAGCCTCTTTAAAGCTTTCTTT
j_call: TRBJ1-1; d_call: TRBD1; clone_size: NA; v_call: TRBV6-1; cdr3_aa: CASSEVSNRGRDTEAFF; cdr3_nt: TGTGCCAGCAGTGAAGTAAGCAACAGGGGGCGGGACACTGAAGCTTTCTTT
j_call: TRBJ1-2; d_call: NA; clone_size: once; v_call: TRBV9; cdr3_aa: CASSLQATEQSYGYTF; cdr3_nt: TGTGCCAGCAGCCTCCAGGCGACTGAGCAATCCTATGGCTACACCTTC
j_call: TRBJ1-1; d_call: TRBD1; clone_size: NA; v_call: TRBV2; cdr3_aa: CASHRGQNTEAFF; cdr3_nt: TGTGCCAGTCACAGGGGGCAGAACACTGAAGCTTTCTTT
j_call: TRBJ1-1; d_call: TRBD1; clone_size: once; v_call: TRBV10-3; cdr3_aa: CAISGPGTEIMNTEAFF; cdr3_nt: TGTGCCATCAGTGGACCCGGGACAGAGATCATGAACACTGAAGCTTTCTTT
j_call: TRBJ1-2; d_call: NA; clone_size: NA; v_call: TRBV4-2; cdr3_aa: CASSLDQGSRGYTF; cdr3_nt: TGTGCCAGCAGCCTAGATCAGGGTAGTCGTGGCTACACCTTC
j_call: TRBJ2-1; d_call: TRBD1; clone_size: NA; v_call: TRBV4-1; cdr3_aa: CASSQDRRDRPYNEQFF; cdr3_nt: TGCGCCAGCAGCCAAGATCGGCGGGACAGGCCATACAATGAGCAGTTCTTC
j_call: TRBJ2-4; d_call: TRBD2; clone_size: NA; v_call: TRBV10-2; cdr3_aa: CASSENSGSGAAKNIQYF; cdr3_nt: TGCGCCAGCAGTGAGAATAGCGGGAGCGGGGCTGCCAAAAACATTCAGTACTTC
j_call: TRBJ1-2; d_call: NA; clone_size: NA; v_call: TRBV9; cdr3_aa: CASSVPTIGLNYGYTF; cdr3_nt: TGTGCCAGCAGCGTACCCACGATCGGACTGAACTATGGCTACACCTTC
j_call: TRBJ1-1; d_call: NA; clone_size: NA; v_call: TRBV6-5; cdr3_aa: CASTDGQNTEAFF; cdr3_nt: TGTGCCAGTACGGACGGGCAGAACACTGAAGCTTTCTTT
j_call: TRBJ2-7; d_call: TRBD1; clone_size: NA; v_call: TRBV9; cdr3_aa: CASSAGGTQQYF; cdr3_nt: TGTGCCAGCAGCGCAGGGGGTACTCAGCAGTACTTC
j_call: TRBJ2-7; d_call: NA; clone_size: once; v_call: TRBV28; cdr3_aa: CASRDGAGVHEQYF; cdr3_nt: TGTGCCAGCAGAGATGGGGCGGGTGTCCACGAGCAGTACTTC
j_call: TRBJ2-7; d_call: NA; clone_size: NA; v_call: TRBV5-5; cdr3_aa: CASSQQGRREQYF; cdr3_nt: TGTGCCAGCAGTCAACAGGGAAGGCGCGAGCAGTACTTC
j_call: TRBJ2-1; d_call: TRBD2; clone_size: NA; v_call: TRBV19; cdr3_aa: CASSIGPAGDPYNEQFF; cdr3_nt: TGTGCCAGTAGTATAGGACCAGCGGGGGACCCCTACAATGAGCAGTTCTTC
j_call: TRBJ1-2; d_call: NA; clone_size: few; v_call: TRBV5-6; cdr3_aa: CASSLGAGVGYTF; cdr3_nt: TGTGCCAGCAGCTTGGGGGCAGGGGTTGGCTACACCTTC
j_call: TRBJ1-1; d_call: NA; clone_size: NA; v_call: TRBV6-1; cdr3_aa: CASSEEPRDTEAFF; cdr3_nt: TGTGCCAGCAGTGAAGAGCCCCGGGACACTGAAGCTTTCTTT
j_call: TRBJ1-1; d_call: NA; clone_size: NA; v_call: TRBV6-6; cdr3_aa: CASSTQGLVTEAFF; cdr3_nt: TGTGCCAGCAGTACACAGGGACTTGTCACTGAAGCTTTCTTT
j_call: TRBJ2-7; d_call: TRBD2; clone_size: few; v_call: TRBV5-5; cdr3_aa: CASSSSGAANYEQYF; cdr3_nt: TGTGCCAGCAGCTCAAGCGGGGCAGCTAACTACGAGCAGTACTTC
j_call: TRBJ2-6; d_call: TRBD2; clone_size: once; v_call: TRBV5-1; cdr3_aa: CASSVPGTIKSGANVLTF; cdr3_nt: TGCGCCAGCAGCGTACCCGGGACTATAAAATCTGGGGCCAACGTCCTGACTTTC
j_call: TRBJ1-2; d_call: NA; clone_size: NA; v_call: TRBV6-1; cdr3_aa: CASSTEPGNYGYTF; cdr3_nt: TGTGCCAGCAGTACCGAGCCGGGGAACTATGGCTACACCTTC
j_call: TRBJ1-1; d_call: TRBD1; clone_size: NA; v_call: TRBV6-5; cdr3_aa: CASSLLQGANTEAFF; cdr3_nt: TGTGCCAGCAGCCTACTCCAGGGGGCAAACACTGAAGCTTTCTTT
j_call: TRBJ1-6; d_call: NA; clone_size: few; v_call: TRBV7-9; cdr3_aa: CASSLAGLGSPLHF; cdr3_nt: TGTGCCAGCAGCTTAGCGGGGCTAGGTTCACCCCTCCACTTT